This T cell receptor beta chain is from a study of beta chain features in type 1 diabetes. General study results and limits: Compared with healthy donors, patients appeared to share more similar naive, central memory and regulatory TCRB repertoires. Patients with type 1 diabetes carried fewer insertions and had more deletions at their VDJ junctions.

There are 13 residues in the CDR3. CDR1 MNHEY and CDR2 SVGAGI come from the germline V gene. V lost 5 bases, J lost 2 bases, and 7 bases lay in between. A word on this clone: Its antigen is unknown.

Expressed TCRB transcripts were sequenced because the entire RNA isolate underwent reverse transcription. Profiled with immunoSEQ multiplex PCR; TCRdb holds only in-frame clones, not every one. The table has 200,000 to 250,000 clones, 25% to 30% seen once. Sorting based on CD45RO/CCR7/CD25/CD127/CD95/CD27 separated CD4+ naive, central memory, regulatory and stem cell-like memory cells. Sequencing was performed on central memory CD4+ T cells from blood. This chain uses TRBV6-5 with TRBJ1-5, with no clear D. The TCR originated in a man in his thirties or forties in good health. The CDR3 is CASSQGGNQPQHF. The CDR3 region has the DNA TGTGCCAGCAGTCAAGGAGGCAATCAGCCCCAGCATTTT.